This T cell receptor beta chain was identified during a study of shared clonotypes between healthy human individuals. The J segment lost 5 bases and the V segment lost 3 bases, leaving 10 bases of the junction unmatched. Germline CDR1 and CDR2: MGHDK and SYGVNS. This CDR3 comprises 16 residues. Sorted-subset replicate PCR reactions were performed with around 200 ng DNA, corresponding to roughly 27,000 T cell genomes. TCRdb's copy holds only in-frame clones and misses some; the assay was immunoSEQ multiplex PCR. The table includes some 2.3 million clones, approximately 95% detected once. Whole-study findings and limits: Across subsets, estimated richness was generally greater for naive than for memory populations. Shared across four donors were 5% to 6% of the naive CD4 clonotypes. Non-shared clonotypes displayed generation probabilities falling below those of clonotypes present in all four donors.

This clone was counted a single time. Antigen unknown. The sequencing sample was made of naive CD4+ T cells from PBMCs. Subset specified: CD45RA+ positively selected. The receptor was derived from a man aged 18 to 30 in good health. Some clones in this sample may be carry-over from other donors' samples. The chain has TRBV25-1 and TRBJ2-1; TRBD2 matches at 7 bases. The DNA of the CDR3 is TGTGCCAGCAGTGATTCCCGGCCCAGCGGGAACAATGAGCAGTTCTTC. Protein sequence: CASSDSRPSGNNEQFF.